This passage covers 14 T cell receptor beta chains from one sample sequenced in a study of control samples from healthy donors and cancer patients. Produced via immunoSEQ multiplex PCR; TCRdb's table is partial and in-frame only. The table includes around 82,000 clones, around 89% detected once. What was sequenced was blood. These receptors came from a man aged 50-59 years in good health.

The table lists this clone with a count of one. The chain joins TRBV14 to TRBJ2-7; D might be TRBD1 or TRBD2, each matching 5 bases. V lost 3 bases and J 9 bases, leaving 12 bases between the germline ends. The CDR3 length is 12 residues. Germline CDR1 and CDR2: SGHDN and FVKESK. CDR3 sequence (DNA): TGTGCCAGCAGCCACGTAGGGGACCGGCAGTACTTC. This encodes CASSHVGDRQYF.

The rearrangement joins TRBV4-1 to TRBJ2-7; 7 bases fit TRBD2. The CDR3 sequence is 14 residues long. Trimming took 1 base from V and 2 from J; bases not matched to a gene: 2. CDR1 and CDR2 from the germline V gene are MGHRA and YSYEKL. CDR3 protein: CASSQGGGTYEQYF. As DNA, the CDR3 is TGCGCCAGCAGCCAAGGCGGGGGAACCTACGAGCAGTACTTC.

The CDR3: CASSFPPAYEQYF. CDR3 in DNA: TGTGCCAGCAGTTTCCCGCCCGCCTACGAGCAGTACTTC. The rearrangement joins TRBV12-3 or TRBV12-4 to TRBJ2-7; D gene unclear. The CDR3 totals 13 residues. V was pared by 3 bases and J by 2 bases, with 8 bases between.

V gene TRBV7-2 combines with J gene TRBJ1-2, with unresolved D. The V end lost 1 base, the J end lost 8 bases, and 20 bases lay between the germline ends. There are 16 residues in the CDR3. Germline values: CDR1 SGHTA, CDR2 FQGNSA. Here the CDR3 DNA reads TGTGCCAGCAGCTTAGAGTGGCGTGGGTCGTCGGAGGGCTACACCTTC. Its protein is CASSLEWRGSSEGYTF.

This clone was seen a single time. The gene calls are TRBV5-1 and TRBJ1-6, with D uncertain. Trimming removed 0 bases at V and 0 bases at J, with 10 bases between. Germline lookup yields CDR1 SGHRS and CDR2 YFSETQ. The CDR3 is 17 amino acids. The CDR3 DNA follows: TGCGCCAGCAGCTTGGGGGCAGTAAGCTCCTATAATTCACCCCTCCACTTT. Translated, it gives CASSLGAVSSYNSPLHF.

The gene calls are TRBV21-1 and TRBJ1-3. TRBV21-1 is deemed a pseudogene. CDR3 length: 11 amino acids. Here the CDR3 reads CASSTGNTIYF. CDR3 sequence (DNA): TGTGCCAGCAGCACTGGAAACACCATATATTTT.

The genes are TRBV19 and TRBJ2-7, with D possibly being TRBD1 or TRBD2 (5 bases each). There are 14 residues in the CDR3. Germline CDR1 and CDR2: LNHDA and SQIVND (reference sequence). V was clipped by 10 bases and J by 8 bases, with 24 bases between them. The CDR3 bases are TGTGCCACCGAAACGGGACGCGATCCTACGAAGCAGTACTTC. Translating it yields CATETGRDPTKQYF.

This CDR3 is CASSEMGQGNEQYF. The DNA of the CDR3 is TGCGCCAGCAGCGAAATGGGACAGGGGAACGAGCAGTACTTC. V gene TRBV4-3 combines with J gene TRBJ2-7, with 10 bases that match TRBD1. Losses at the gene ends were 5 bases for V and 5 bases for J; bases not matched to a gene: 6. The germline gives CDR1 LGHNA, CDR2 YSLEER. The CDR3 extends over 14 amino acids.

CDR3 in DNA: TGTGCCAGCAGGGGACCGGGACAGAATTCACCCCTCCACTTT. It specifies CASRGPGQNSPLHF. The rearrangement uses TRBV11-3 and TRBJ1-6; 7 bases match TRBD1. Germline CDR1 and CDR2: SGHNT and YENEEA. The CDR3 spans 14 residues. Unmatched junction bases numbered 6, after V lost 6 bases and J lost 7 bases.

The chain recombines TRBV19 with TRBJ2-1; D gene unclear. The CDR3 loop spans 17 amino acids. The V end was cut by 6 bases, the J end by 4 bases, with 22 bases between. Germline V CDR1 and CDR2: LNHDA, SQIVND (reference sequence). Here the CDR3 reads CASSVRPNFGPYNEQFF. CDR3 DNA: TGTGCCAGTAGCGTACGCCCAAACTTTGGGCCTTACAATGAGCAGTTCTTC.

The chain recombines TRBV2 with TRBJ1-1; D remains ambiguous. CDR3 size: 16 residues. The germline gives CDR1 SNHLY, CDR2 FYNNEI. V dropped 3 bases and J dropped 0 bases, with 14 bases sitting between them. The CDR3 region is CASSDWRQSVNTEAFF. The CDR3 DNA reads as TGTGCCAGCAGTGATTGGCGCCAATCGGTGAACACTGAAGCTTTCTTT.

The CDR3 is CAWREWRDTEAFF. As DNA, the CDR3 is TGTGCCTGGAGGGAATGGAGGGACACTGAAGCTTTCTTT. V gene TRBV30 combines with J gene TRBJ1-1; no definite D call. Per germline, CDR1 GTSNPN and CDR2 SVGIG (reference sequence). The length of the CDR3 is 13 residues. Trimming removed 3 bases from V and 3 bases from J, with 11 bases in between.

The rearrangement joins TRBV7-9 to TRBJ1-6, with TRBD1 as a possible D gene (6 bases). V was pared by 5 bases and J by 8 bases, with 7 bases between. Germline CDR1 is SEHNR and CDR2 is FQNEAQ (reference sequence). The CDR3 runs 12 residues. CDR3 DNA: TGTGCCAGCAGCGACAGGTATTCACCCCTCCACTTT. Its protein product is CASSDRYSPLHF.

V and J are TRBV2 and TRBJ1-4, with TRBD1 matching over 8 bases. Germline values: CDR1 SNHLY, CDR2 FYNNEI. The CDR3 runs 16 residues. The trim removed 5 bases at V and 7 bases at J, leaving 12 bases unmatched. The CDR3 nucleotides read TGTGCCAGCAGTACCCGCTGGGCAGGGGGCGGTGAAAAACTGTTTTTT. Encoded protein: CASSTRWAGGGEKLFF.